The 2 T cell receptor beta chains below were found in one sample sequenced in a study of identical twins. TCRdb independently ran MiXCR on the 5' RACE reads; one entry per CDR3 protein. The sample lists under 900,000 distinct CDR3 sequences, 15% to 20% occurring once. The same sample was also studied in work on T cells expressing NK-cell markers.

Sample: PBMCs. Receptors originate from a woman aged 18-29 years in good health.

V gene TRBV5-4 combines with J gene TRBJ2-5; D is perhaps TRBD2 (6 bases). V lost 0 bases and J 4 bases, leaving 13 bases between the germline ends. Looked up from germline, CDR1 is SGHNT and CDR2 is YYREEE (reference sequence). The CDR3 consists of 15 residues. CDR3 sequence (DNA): TGTGCCAGCAGCTTGGAGGCTACTAGCCTAGAGACCCAGTACTTC. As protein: CASSLEATSLETQYF.

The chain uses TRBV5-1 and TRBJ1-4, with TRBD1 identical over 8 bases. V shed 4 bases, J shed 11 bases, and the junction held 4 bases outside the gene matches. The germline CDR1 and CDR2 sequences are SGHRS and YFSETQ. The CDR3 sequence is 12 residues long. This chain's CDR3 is CASSVGTGKLFF. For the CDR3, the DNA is TGCGCCAGCAGCGTAGGGACAGGCAAACTGTTTTTT.